Below are 21 T cell receptor beta chains sequenced from a single sample in a study of beta chain features in type 1 diabetes. Broader study findings: TCRB CDR3s from Type 1 diabetes patients were moderately but significantly shorter in all four CD4+ subsets.

The entirety of the isolated RNA underwent reverse transcription, so expressed TCRB transcripts were sequenced. The table came from immunoSEQ multiplex PCR; TCRdb's copy has only in-frame clones and leaves some out. The table shows 300,000 to 350,000 clones, with roughly 13% occurring only once. For these TCRs, the target antigens are not known. Sequenced: naive CD4+ T cells from blood. Source of these receptors: a woman aged 18-29 years with type 1 diabetes.

The genes are TRBV28 and TRBJ2-3, with 8 bases aligning to TRBD1. V was pared by 5 bases and J by 3 bases, with 10 bases of the junction left unmatched. CDR1 MDHEN and CDR2 SYDVKM come from the germline V gene. The CDR3 covers 16 residues. CDR3 protein: CASSADRGGRTDTQYF. CDR3 DNA sequence: TGTGCCAGCAGTGCCGACAGGGGAGGCCGGACAGATACGCAGTATTTT.

This clone was observed a few times. The genes are TRBV5-1 and TRBJ2-6, with 7 positions matching TRBD2. Trimming cost V 4 bases and J 4 bases; bases outside gene matches: 11. Germline V gene lookup returns CDR1 SGHRS and CDR2 YFSETQ. The CDR3 runs to 17 residues. CDR3 bases: TGCGCCAGCAGCAACAACGGGGGGTCCTCCGGGGCCAACGTCCTGACTTTC. Translated: CASSNNGGSSGANVLTF.

This clone occurred a few times. The chain is built from TRBV7-2 and TRBJ2-1, with 7 nucleotides matching TRBD2. CDR1 is SGHTA and CDR2 is FQGNSA in the germline V gene. With 0 bases clipped from V and 6 bases from J, the junction kept 2 bases outside the gene matches. The CDR3 is made up of 14 amino acids. The CDR3 protein is CASSLAPGGNEQFF. DNA for the CDR3: TGTGCCAGCAGCTTAGCCCCGGGGGGCAATGAGCAGTTCTTC.

A few counts support this clone. The chain uses TRBV6-5 and TRBJ2-1; D is perhaps TRBD2 (6 bases). Germline V gene data show CDR1 as MNHEY and CDR2 as SVGAGI. The length of the CDR3 is 15 residues. Between the trimmed V and J ends, which lost 6 bases and 7 bases, there was a span of 19 bases. The CDR3 DNA reads TGTGCCAGCAGACAAGGAGGGATACTCGGAAATGAGCAGTTCTTC. Translating gives CASRQGGILGNEQFF.

The chain has TRBV11-2 and TRBJ1-1, with TRBD1 matching 7 bases. The CDR3 runs to 12 residues. Germline assignment: CDR1 SGHAT and CDR2 FQNNGV. The ends lost 5 bases at V and 4 bases at J; junction bases unmatched: 1. As DNA, the CDR3 is TGTGCCAGCAGCCGACAGGGCACTGAAGCTTTCTTT. It translates to CASSRQGTEAFF.

The sample holds a few counts of this clone. V gene TRBV30 combines with J gene TRBJ2-7; D may be TRBD2 (5 bases). Germline loops: CDR1 GTSNPN, CDR2 SVGIG (reference sequence). CDR3 size: 11 residues. V lost 7 bases and J lost 1, with 8 bases in between. This chain's CDR3 is CAFSESYEQYF. CDR3 nucleotide sequence: TGTGCCTTTAGCGAGTCCTACGAGCAGTACTTC.

The table lists this clone with a few counts. Other DNA sequences in this specimen translate into the identical CDR3. This chain uses TRBV5-1 with TRBJ2-7; tentatively, D is TRBD1 (5 bases). Germline V gene lookup returns CDR1 SGHRS and CDR2 YFSETQ. V lost 0 bases and J 0 bases, leaving 7 bases between the germline ends. The CDR3 extends over 14 amino acids. The chain's CDR3 is CASSLGGSSYEQYF. For the CDR3, the DNA is TGCGCCAGCAGCTTGGGGGGCTCCTCCTACGAGCAGTACTTC.

V gene TRBV19 combines with J gene TRBJ1-2; unclear D gene. The CDR3 loop spans 13 amino acids. The V end was cut by 3 bases, the J end by 5 bases, with 10 bases between. Germline V gene sequence: CDR1 LNHDA, CDR2 SQIVND (reference sequence). The CDR3 sequence: CASSMQQKYGYTF. Written as DNA, the CDR3 is TGTGCCAGTAGTATGCAACAGAAGTATGGCTACACCTTC.

This sequence joins TRBV9 and TRBJ1-1; D remains ambiguous. The CDR3 consists of 13 residues. The V and J ends lost 0 bases and 3 bases respectively, with 6 bases between them. Germline CDR1 reads SGDLS; CDR2 reads YYNGEE. In DNA form, the CDR3 reads TGTGCCAGCAGCGTAGGACTGGACACTGAAGCTTTCTTT. Protein sequence: CASSVGLDTEAFF.

This clone was picked up a small number of times. The chain couples TRBV6-1 to TRBJ2-7; the match to TRBD2 covers 7 bases. The V and J ends lost 7 bases and 7 bases, in that order; junction bases with no gene match: 10. CDR1 MNHNS and CDR2 SASEGT come from the germline V gene. The CDR3 spans 13 residues. As DNA, the CDR3 is TGTGCCAGCACCGAACGGGGAGCGGGGGAGCAGTACTTC. This encodes CASTERGAGEQYF.

The gene calls are TRBV5-6 and TRBJ2-2; 11 bases match TRBD2. The CDR3 is made up of 17 amino acids. Germline V lookup: CDR1 SGHDT, CDR2 YYEEEE. J lost 0 bases, V lost 5 bases, and 6 bases had no gene match. The CDR3 region is CASSLRLAGTNTGELFF. CDR3 nucleotide sequence: TGTGCCAGCAGTCTAAGACTAGCGGGAACGAACACCGGGGAGCTGTTTTTT.

This clone was counted between two and nine times. The rearrangement uses TRBV11-2 and TRBJ2-3, with TRBD1 matching 7 bases. This CDR3 spans 16 amino acids. The germline CDR1 and CDR2 sequences are SGHAT and FQNNGV. The junction had 9 bases not matched to a gene; V was cut back by 5 bases and J by 1 base. CDR3 DNA: TGTGCCAGCAGCCTGTACAGGGGTGGTCGCACAGATACGCAGTATTTT. Amino acid sequence: CASSLYRGGRTDTQYF.

This rearrangement joins TRBV4-3 to TRBJ2-1, with a weak D call TRBD2 (6 bases). Trimming stripped 4 bases from V and 7 bases from J, with 14 bases between. Germline V gives CDR1 LGHNA, CDR2 YSLEER. The CDR3 consists of 14 residues. CDR3 nucleotide sequence: TGCGCCAGCAGCCCGGGACTGGTGGGGAATGAGCAGTTCTTC. This sequence encodes CASSPGLVGNEQFF.

This clone has a handful of counts. The gene calls are TRBV5-1 and TRBJ2-3; TRBD2 is a possible D gene (6 bases). Germline V gene data show CDR1 as SGHRS and CDR2 as YFSETQ. Trimming left V 4 bases short and J 2 bases short, with 11 bases between. This CDR3 spans 14 amino acids. CDR3 protein: CASSRDFLTDTQYF. The CDR3 DNA reads as TGCGCCAGCAGCAGGGACTTTCTCACAGATACGCAGTATTTT.

The chain combines TRBV14 with TRBJ1-1; unclear D gene. The germline V gene encodes CDR1 SGHDN and CDR2 FVKESK. V was pared by 4 bases and J by 0 bases, with 18 bases between. The CDR3 extends over 17 amino acids. CDR3 region: CASSPAWRGGLNTEAFF. The DNA of the CDR3 is TGTGCCAGCAGCCCCGCGTGGCGCGGTGGATTGAACACTGAAGCTTTCTTT. The entire variable domain, with the rest obtained from reference TRBV14 and TRBJ1-1, is as follows: EAGVTQFPSHSVIEKGQTVTLRCDPISGHDNLYWYRRVMGKEIKFLLHFVKESKQDESGMPNNRFLAERTGGTYSTLKVQPAELEDSGVYFCASSPAWRGGLNTEAFFGQGTRLTVV.

V and J are TRBV5-1 and TRBJ2-3; 9 nucleotides match TRBD2. With V trimmed by 2 bases and J by 5 bases, 9 bases remained unmatched. The CDR3 extends over 16 amino acids. The germline V gene encodes CDR1 SGHRS and CDR2 YFSETQ. CDR3 sequence (DNA): TGCGCCAGCAGCTTAAAGGCGGGAGGGCCGGGAGATACGCAGTATTTT. It encodes CASSLKAGGPGDTQYF.

This clone has only a few counts. The V call is TRBV20-1, the J call TRBJ2-7, with TRBD2 as a possible D gene (6 bases). Trimming removed 4 bases from V and 4 bases from J, with 8 bases in between. Looked up from germline, CDR1 is DFQATT and CDR2 is SNEGSKA (reference sequence). This CDR3 comprises 11 residues. CDR3 loop: CSATAGYEQYV. The DNA for the CDR3 is TGCAGTGCTACAGCGGGTTACGAGCAGTACGTC.

The genes are TRBV15 and TRBJ2-3; D gene ambiguous. Germline V gene lookup returns CDR1 LNHNV and CDR2 YYDKDF (reference sequence). Trimming left V 1 base short and J 2 bases short, with 10 bases between. The CDR3 spans 15 residues. The CDR3 is CATSRVGPPTDTQYF. The CDR3 DNA is TGTGCCACCAGCAGAGTCGGTCCACCCACAGATACGCAGTATTTT.

This clone has only a few counts. The genes are TRBV19 and TRBJ2-1, with D possibly matching TRBD2 (5 bases). V lost 7 bases and J 3 bases, leaving 19 bases between the germline ends. Germline CDR1 LNHDA, CDR2 SQIVND (reference sequence). The CDR3 runs 16 residues. CDR3 DNA: TGTGCCAGTAAGTCTAGCCCTCTCTGGGACTACAATGAGCAGTTCTTC. Encoded protein: CASKSSPLWDYNEQFF.

The table lists this clone with a few counts. V is TRBV5-8 and J is TRBJ1-1, with D unresolved. The CDR3 loop spans 15 amino acids. Germline CDR1 reads SGHTS; CDR2 reads YDEGEE. With 0 bases removed from V and 5 bases from J, the gap between germline ends came to 14 bases. CDR3 residues: CASSLGGGLGTEAFF. CDR3 nucleotide sequence: TGTGCCAGCAGCTTGGGCGGCGGGCTTGGGACTGAAGCTTTCTTT.

V usage is TRBV19 and J usage is TRBJ2-3, with D possibly being TRBD2 (6 bases). V was clipped by 3 bases and J by 1 base, with 11 bases between them. Germline CDR1 reads LNHDA; CDR2 reads SQIVND (reference sequence). CDR3 length equals 15 residues. This chain's CDR3 is CASSIGRGGTDTQYF. The CDR3, as DNA: TGTGCCAGTAGTATCGGGCGGGGTGGCACAGATACGCAGTATTTT.